One T cell receptor (beta chain) is described in this entry. Before regulatory T cell sorting, thawed PBMCs rested overnight at 37°C in about 210 IU/ml IL-2. The data originate from a study of Tregs in tolerant kidney transplant recipients. The CDR3 sequence is 14 residues long. In germline, CDR1 is LNHDA, CDR2 SQIVND (reference sequence). V was cut by 0 bases and J by 5 bases, with 10 bases left in between. The table came from immunoSEQ multiplex PCR; TCRdb's copy has only in-frame clones and leaves some out. The sample comprises around 78,000 clones, around 90% of which are singletons, and approximately 0.37% rests with the top ten.

This chain connects TRBV19 to TRBJ1-1, with D possibly matching TRBD1 (5 bases). This TCR was recovered from a human donor who received a combined kidney and bone marrow transplant. This specimen was Tregs from blood, taken before the transplant. The CDR3 loop is CASSIDPPGTEAFF. In DNA form, the CDR3 reads TGTGCCAGTAGTATAGATCCCCCAGGGACTGAAGCTTTCTTT. The full variable domain, its missing parts supplied by reference TRBV19 and TRBJ1-1, is DGGITQSPKYLFRKEGQNVTLSCEQNLNHDAMYWYRQDPGQGLRLIYYSQIVNDFQKGDIAEGYSVSREKKESFPLTVTSAQKNPTAFYLCASSIDPPGTEAFFGQGTRLTVV.